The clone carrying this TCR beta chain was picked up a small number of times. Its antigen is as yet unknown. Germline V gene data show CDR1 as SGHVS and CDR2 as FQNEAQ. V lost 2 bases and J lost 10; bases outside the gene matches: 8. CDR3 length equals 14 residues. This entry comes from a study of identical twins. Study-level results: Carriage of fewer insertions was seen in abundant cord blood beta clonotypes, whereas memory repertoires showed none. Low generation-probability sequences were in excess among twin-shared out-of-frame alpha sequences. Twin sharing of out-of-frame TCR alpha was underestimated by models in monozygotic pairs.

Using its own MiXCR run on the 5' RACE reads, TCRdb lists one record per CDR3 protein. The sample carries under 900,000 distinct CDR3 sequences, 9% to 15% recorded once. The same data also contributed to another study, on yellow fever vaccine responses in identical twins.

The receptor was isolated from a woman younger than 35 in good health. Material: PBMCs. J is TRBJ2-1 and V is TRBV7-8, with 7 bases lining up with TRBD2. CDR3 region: CASSLTGTTGEQFF. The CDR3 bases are TGTGCCAGCAGCTTAACCGGGACTACAGGCGAGCAGTTCTTC.